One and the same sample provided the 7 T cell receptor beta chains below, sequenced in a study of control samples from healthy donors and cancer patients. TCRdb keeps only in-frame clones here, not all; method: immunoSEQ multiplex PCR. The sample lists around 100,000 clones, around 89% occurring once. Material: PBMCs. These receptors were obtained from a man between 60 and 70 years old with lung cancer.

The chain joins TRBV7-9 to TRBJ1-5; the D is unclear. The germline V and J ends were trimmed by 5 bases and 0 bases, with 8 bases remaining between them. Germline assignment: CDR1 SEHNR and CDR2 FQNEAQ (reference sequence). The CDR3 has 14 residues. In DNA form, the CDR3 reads TGTGCCAGCAGCCACACGGGTAGCAATCAGCCCCAGCATTTT. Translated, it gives CASSHTGSNQPQHF.

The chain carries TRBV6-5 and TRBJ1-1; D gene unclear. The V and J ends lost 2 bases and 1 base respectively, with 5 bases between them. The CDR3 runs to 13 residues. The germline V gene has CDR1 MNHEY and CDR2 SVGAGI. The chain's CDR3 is CASSYRWNTEAFF. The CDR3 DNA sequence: TGTGCCAGCAGTTACCGGTGGAACACTGAAGCTTTCTTT.

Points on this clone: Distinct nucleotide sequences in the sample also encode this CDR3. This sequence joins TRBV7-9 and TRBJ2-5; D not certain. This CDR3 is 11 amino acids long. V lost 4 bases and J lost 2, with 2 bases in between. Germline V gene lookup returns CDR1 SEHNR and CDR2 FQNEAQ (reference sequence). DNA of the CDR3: TGTGCCAGCAGCTCTCAAGAGACCCAGTACTTC. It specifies CASSSQETQYF.

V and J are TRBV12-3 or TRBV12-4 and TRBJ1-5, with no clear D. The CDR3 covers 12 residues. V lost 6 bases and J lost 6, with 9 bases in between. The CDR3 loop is CASSRTSQPQHF. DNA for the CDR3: TGTGCCAGCAGCCGAACGAGTCAGCCCCAGCATTTT.

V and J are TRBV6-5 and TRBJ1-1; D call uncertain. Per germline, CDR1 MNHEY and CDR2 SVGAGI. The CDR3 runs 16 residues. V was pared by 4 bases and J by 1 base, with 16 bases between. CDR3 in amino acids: CASSSALSYPNTEAFF. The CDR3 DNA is TGTGCCAGCAGTTCCGCCCTCTCTTACCCGAACACTGAAGCTTTCTTT.

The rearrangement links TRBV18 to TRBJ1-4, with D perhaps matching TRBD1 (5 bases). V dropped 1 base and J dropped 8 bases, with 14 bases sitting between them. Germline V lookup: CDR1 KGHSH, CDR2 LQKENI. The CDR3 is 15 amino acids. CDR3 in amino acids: CASSPRGAGGEKLFF. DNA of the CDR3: TGTGCCAGCTCACCACGTGGGGCCGGAGGGGAAAAACTGTTTTTT.

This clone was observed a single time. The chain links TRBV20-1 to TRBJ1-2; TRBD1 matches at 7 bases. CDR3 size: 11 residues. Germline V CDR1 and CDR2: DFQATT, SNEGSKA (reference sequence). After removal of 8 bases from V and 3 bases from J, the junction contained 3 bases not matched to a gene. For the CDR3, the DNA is TGCAGTCTCGGGACAGACTATGGCTACACCTTC. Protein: CSLGTDYGYTF.